One sample yielded the 5 T cell receptor beta chains listed below, sequenced in a study of Graves' ophthalmopathy and Graves' hyperthyroidism. Investigators amplified TCR beta CDR3 regions from RNA transcripts. HTBI primers primed a first-round RT-PCR, and a second-round multiplex PCR followed. TCRdb fed the multiplex PCR reads into MiXCR, producing one record per CDR3 protein. The sample lists a few hundred thousand distinct CDR3 sequences; about 18% were seen once. The sequenced sample was peripheral blood. Every receptor here comes from an adult woman with stable Graves' hyperthyroidism.

In this sample, this clonotype turned up many times. The rearrangement uses TRBV20-1 and TRBJ2-2; D is unclear. CDR1 is DFQATT, CDR2 SNEGSKA, per germline (reference sequence). This CDR3 has 15 amino acids. Trimming removed 3 bases at V and 0 bases at J, with 11 bases between. CDR3 loop: CSARGRTANTGELFF. The CDR3 DNA is TGCAGTGCTAGGGGCAGGACCGCGAACACCGGGGAGCTGTTTTTT.

This clonotype showed up many times. This chain uses TRBV7-3 with TRBJ2-7, with 7 bases matching TRBD2. In germline, CDR1 is SGHTA, CDR2 FQGTGA. Trimming took 1 base from V and 2 from J; bases not matched to a gene: 11. The CDR3 loop spans 17 amino acids. The CDR3 DNA sequence: TGTGCCAGCAGCTTAATGATTGGAGCGGGGCCAACCTACGAGCAGTACTTC. Translated: CASSLMIGAGPTYEQYF.

There are many counts of this clonotype. J is TRBJ2-5 and V is TRBV29-1; D gene uncertain. Germline V CDR1 and CDR2: SQVTM, ANQGSEA. The CDR3 is 12 amino acids. V lost 4 bases, J lost 0 bases, and 6 bases lay in between. The CDR3 is CSVGAYQETQYF. The CDR3 DNA follows: TGCAGCGTTGGGGCATACCAAGAGACCCAGTACTTC.

This clonotype showed up many times. V is TRBV7-6 and J is TRBJ2-3, with D tentatively TRBD2 (6 bases). The CDR3 sequence is 15 residues long. V lost 5 bases and J lost 5, with 17 bases in between. Germline CDR1 is SGHVS and CDR2 is FNYEAQ. The CDR3 DNA reads TGTGCCAGCAGCCTGTCGACTAGGAGGGGAGATACGCAGTATTTT. It codes for CASSLSTRRGDTQYF.

This clonotype was seen many times. V and J are TRBV11-2 and TRBJ2-5; D is undetermined. The CDR3 loop spans 14 amino acids. Germline-derived CDR1 and CDR2 are SGHAT and FQNNGV. Trimming shortened V by 1 base and J by 3 bases, and 9 bases separated the two germline ends. The CDR3 DNA sequence: TGTGCCAGCAGCTTAGTGGCTTACGAAGAGACCCAGTACTTC. Translated, it gives CASSLVAYEETQYF.